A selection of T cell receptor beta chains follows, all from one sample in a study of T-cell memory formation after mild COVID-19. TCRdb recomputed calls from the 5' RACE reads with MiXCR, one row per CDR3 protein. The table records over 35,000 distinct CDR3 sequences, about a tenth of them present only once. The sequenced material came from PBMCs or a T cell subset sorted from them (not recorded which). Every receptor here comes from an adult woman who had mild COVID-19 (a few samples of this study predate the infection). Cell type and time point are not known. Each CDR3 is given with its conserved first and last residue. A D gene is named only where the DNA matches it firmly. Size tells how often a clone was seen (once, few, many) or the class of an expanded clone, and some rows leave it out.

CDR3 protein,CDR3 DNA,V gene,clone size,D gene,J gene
CSARDTGAAYEQYF,TGCAGTGCTAGAGACACAGGGGCGGCCTACGAGCAGTACTTC,TRBV20-1,few,TRBD1,TRBJ2-7
CASSLRDYQPQHF,TGTGCCAGCAGTTTAAGGGACTATCAGCCCCAGCATTTT,TRBV12-3/TRBV12-4,many,NA,TRBJ1-5
CASSPSAGSRELFF,TGTGCCAGCTCACCATCCGCGGGTTCAAGGGAGCTGTTTTTT,TRBV18,NA,NA,TRBJ2-2
CSARIGQRTQYF,TGCAGTGCTAGAATTGGACAACGGACCCAGTACTTC,TRBV20-1,NA,NA,TRBJ2-5
CASSLDPYEQYF,TGTGCCAGCAGCTTAGACCCCTACGAGCAGTACTTC,TRBV7-2,many,NA,TRBJ2-7
CASSIGGLANEQFF,TGTGCCAGTAGTATCGGGGGGCTAGCCAATGAGCAGTTCTTC,TRBV19,NA,NA,TRBJ2-1
CASSQTAGGPAYEQYF,TGCGCCAGCAGCCAGACAGCGGGGGGACCTGCCTACGAGCAGTACTTC,TRBV4-1,few,TRBD2,TRBJ2-7
CASSLGGTGYNEQFF,TGTGCCAGCAGCTTAGGCGGGACAGGGTACAATGAGCAGTTCTTC,TRBV7-6,few,TRBD1,TRBJ2-1
CSASRGQQQFF,TGCAGTGCTAGCCGGGGGCAGCAGCAGTTCTTC,TRBV20-1,few,NA,TRBJ2-1
CSARVGGETQYF,TGCAGTGCTAGAGTGGGGGGGGAGACCCAGTACTTC,TRBV20-1,many,TRBD2,TRBJ2-5
CASSLDRYEAFF,TGTGCCAGCAGCCTGGACAGATATGAAGCTTTCTTT,TRBV5-6,few,NA,TRBJ1-1
CSATQGSNQPQHF,TGCAGTGCTACACAGGGGAGCAATCAGCCCCAGCATTTT,TRBV20-1,few,TRBD1,TRBJ1-5
CASRRGVNSPLHF,TGTGCCAGCAGGCGGGGCGTAAATTCACCCCTCCACTTT,TRBV13,NA,NA,TRBJ1-6
CASSTPGQNSPLHF,TGTGCCAGCAGCACACCGGGACAGAATTCACCCCTCCACTTT,TRBV3-1,NA,TRBD1,TRBJ1-6
CASSPRAMRQGEQYF,TGTGCCAGCAGCCCCCGGGCCATGCGACAGGGCGAGCAGTACTTC,TRBV7-8,many,TRBD1,TRBJ2-7
CASSPTPQHF,TGTGCCAGCTCACCAACGCCCCAGCATTTT,TRBV18,few,NA,TRBJ1-5
CATSLRGGPTDTQYF,TGTGCCACCAGTCTAAGGGGGGGACCTACAGATACGCAGTATTTT,TRBV24-1,NA,NA,TRBJ2-3
CASSLELAGGSNEQFF,TGCGCCAGCAGCTTGGAACTAGCGGGAGGTTCCAATGAGCAGTTCTTC,TRBV5-1,many,TRBD2,TRBJ2-1
CASSPSGTGTYEQYF,TGTGCCAGCTCACCTTCCGGGACAGGGACCTACGAGCAGTACTTC,TRBV18,few,TRBD1,TRBJ2-7
CASSLGISYNEQFF,TGTGCCAGCAGCTTAGGTATCTCCTACAATGAGCAGTTCTTC,TRBV5-6,many,NA,TRBJ2-1
CASTIADTQYF,TGTGCCAGCACCATAGCAGATACGCAGTATTTT,TRBV6-2/TRBV6-3,NA,NA,TRBJ2-3
CASTPRQGARNTGELFF,TGTGCCAGCACTCCTCGACAGGGGGCTAGGAACACCGGGGAGCTGTTTTTT,TRBV6-5,few,TRBD1,TRBJ2-2
CASSQDSGGLLNEKLFF,TGTGCCAGCAGCCAAGATTCCGGGGGACTGCTTAATGAAAAACTGTTTTTT,TRBV3-1,few,NA,TRBJ1-4
CASSVGIDGGNTQYF,TGTGCCAGCAGCGTCGGGATCGATGGGGGGAATACGCAGTATTTT,TRBV9,NA,NA,TRBJ2-3
CASSLTLVGADTQYF,TGTGCCAGCAGCTTAACCCTAGTAGGGGCAGATACGCAGTATTTT,TRBV7-8,NA,NA,TRBJ2-3
CSVEAASVSYEQYF,TGCAGCGTTGAAGCCGCTAGCGTGAGCTACGAGCAGTACTTC,TRBV29-1,few,NA,TRBJ2-7
CASSDRAFTSGANVLTF,TGTGCCAGCAGTGACAGGGCCTTTACCTCTGGGGCCAACGTCCTGACTTTC,TRBV6-1,many,NA,TRBJ2-6
CASSPKGTVRKLYSYEQYF,TGTGCCAGCAGCCCCAAGGGTACAGTCAGAAAACTGTATTCCTACGAGCAGTACTTC,TRBV3-1,many,NA,TRBJ2-7
CASSFKAGFTEAFF,TGTGCCAGCAGTTTTAAGGCCGGGTTCACTGAAGCTTTCTTT,TRBV12-3/TRBV12-4,few,NA,TRBJ1-1
CAISEGGKDYGYTF,TGTGCCATCAGTGAGGGGGGCAAGGATTATGGCTACACCTTC,TRBV10-3,NA,NA,TRBJ1-2
CSARGGGLAGRGAQYEQFF,TGCAGTGCTAGAGGGGGGGGACTAGCGGGAAGAGGGGCCCAATACGAGCAGTTCTTC,TRBV20-1,NA,TRBD2,TRBJ2-1